The 32 T cell receptor beta chains below were found in one sample sequenced in a study of CD8 T cells in ankylosing spondylitis. TCRdb called the 5' RACE reads again in MiXCR, with one record for every CDR3 protein. The data hold about 36,000 distinct CDR3 sequences, with 9.5% to 12% observed a single time. The sequenced material came from synovial fluid, either unsorted or a sorted T cell fraction (not recorded which). All receptors come from a male donor with ankylosing spondylitis.

The chain combines TRBV30 with TRBJ2-1; D perhaps matches TRBD2 (6 bases). V was clipped by 1 base and J by 0 bases, with 7 bases between them. Germline assignment: CDR1 GTSNPN and CDR2 SVGIG (reference sequence). The CDR3 sequence is 14 residues long. The CDR3 sequence is CAWSGDSSYNEQFF. The CDR3 DNA reads as TGTGCCTGGAGTGGGGACTCCTCCTACAATGAGCAGTTCTTC.

This chain links TRBV28 with TRBJ2-7; D unclear. Germline CDR1 reads MDHEN; CDR2 reads SYDVKM. The V gene lost 7 bases and the J gene lost 7 bases, with 17 bases spanning the gap. CDR3 size: 13 residues. CDR3 bases: TGTGCCAGCATAAGGGTAGGATCAATGGAGCAGTACTTC. Amino acids: CASIRVGSMEQYF.

This clonotype was seen ten or more times. J is TRBJ2-7 and V is TRBV4-1; tentatively, D is TRBD1 (6 bases). Deletions cut 1 base from V and 7 bases from J, with 11 bases between. This CDR3 comprises 13 residues. CDR1 is MGHRA, CDR2 YSYEKL, per germline. The CDR3 DNA sequence: TGCGCCAGCAGCCAAGTCAGGGGTGGGGAGCAGTACTTC. It encodes CASSQVRGGEQYF.

This clonotype was detected many times. The rearrangement joins TRBV20-1 to TRBJ2-1; TRBD1 might be the D (6 bases). The CDR3 is 14 amino acids. The V end lost 3 bases, the J end lost 8 bases, and 17 bases lay between the germline ends. The V gene's germline CDR1 is DFQATT and CDR2 SNEGSKA (reference sequence). In DNA form, the CDR3 reads TGCAGTGCTAGGGCCCCAGGGGTCGGATATGAGCAGTTCTTC. Protein product: CSARAPGVGYEQFF.

This clonotype was observed a few times. CDR3 nucleotides: TGCGCCAGCAGCCAAGATATCGAGGGGTTCCTCCAGCAGTACTTC. It specifies CASSQDIEGFLQQYF. The chain employs TRBV4-1 and TRBJ2-7, with D perhaps TRBD1 or TRBD2 (5 bases each). Germline V lookup: CDR1 MGHRA, CDR2 YSYEKL. The V and J ends lost 0 bases and 8 bases respectively, with 17 bases between them. The CDR3 length is 15 residues.

This clonotype has just a few counts. The rearrangement joins TRBV4-3 to TRBJ2-4; TRBD1 matches 7 bases. The CDR3 is 16 amino acids. J gave up 7 bases and V 4 bases, and 13 bases lay outside the gene matches. Germline CDR1 LGHNA, CDR2 YSLEER. CDR3 nucleotide sequence: TGCGCCAGCAGCCCCTACCTCATGACAGGGACGAACATTCAGTACTTC. The encoded protein is CASSPYLMTGTNIQYF.

This chain connects TRBV20-1 to TRBJ2-3, with 11 positions matching TRBD2. V lost 6 bases, J lost 1 base, and 3 bases stayed unmatched. CDR1 and CDR2 (germline): DFQATT, SNEGSKA (reference sequence). The CDR3 runs 14 residues. The CDR3 spells CSANSGRGTDTQYF. The CDR3 bases are TGCAGTGCGAATAGCGGGAGGGGCACAGATACGCAGTATTTT.

At least ten counts were recorded for this clonotype. The chain combines TRBV27 with TRBJ2-1; 7 bases align to TRBD2. This CDR3 contains 11 residues. CDR1 and CDR2 from the germline V gene are MNHEY and SMNVEV (reference sequence). J lost 9 bases, V lost 8 bases, and 4 bases had no gene match. The CDR3 here is CASWEGSEQFF. CDR3 DNA: TGTGCCAGCTGGGAGGGGAGTGAGCAGTTCTTC.

This chain joins TRBV19 and TRBJ2-1; D not certain. Trimming removed 5 bases from V and 7 bases from J, with 12 bases in between. This CDR3 is 13 amino acids long. The germline CDR1 and CDR2 sequences are LNHDA and SQIVND (reference sequence). The CDR3 DNA reads TGTGCCAGTAGTGTCTACTCCGTGAATGAGCAGTTCTTC. Translated: CASSVYSVNEQFF.

Ten or more counts support this clonotype. The V and J genes are TRBV21-1 and TRBJ2-1; the table's TRBD2 call for D was not verified on the DNA. TRBV21-1 is tagged as a pseudogene. This CDR3 contains 17 residues. The CDR3 protein is CASSKIPGTRDYNEQFF. In nucleotides, the CDR3 is TGTGCCAGCAGCAAGATTCCCGGGACTAGGGACTACAATGAGCAGTTCTTC.

A few counts support this clonotype. The chain carries TRBV5-1 and TRBJ2-7; D perhaps matches TRBD1 (6 bases). Trimming pared 4 bases from V and 6 bases from J, leaving 14 bases between. In germline, CDR1 is SGHRS, CDR2 YFSETQ. This CDR3 comprises 13 residues. This chain's CDR3 is CASSETTGIEQYF. The CDR3 DNA reads TGCGCCAGCAGCGAAACCACAGGGATCGAGCAGTACTTC. The variable domain in full, with the rest retrieved from reference TRBV5-1 and TRBJ2-7, is KAGVTQTPRYLIKTRGQQVTLSCSPISGHRSVSWYQQTPGQGLQFLFEYFSETQRNKGNFPGRFSGRQFSNSRSEMNVSTLELGDSALYLCASSETTGIEQYFGPGTRLTVT.

This clonotype was recorded at least ten times. The CDR3 spells CSVDLAGGRNEQFF. DNA of the CDR3: TGCAGCGTTGATCTCGCGGGAGGAAGGAATGAGCAGTTCTTC. J is TRBJ2-1 and V is TRBV29-1; 8 bases match TRBD2. The CDR3 consists of 14 residues. V gave up 3 bases and J gave up 7 bases; unmatched junction bases: 8. Germline V gene data show CDR1 as SQVTM and CDR2 as ANQGSEA.

This clonotype was seen more than once but under ten times. The genes are TRBV5-6 and TRBJ1-1; D unresolved. CDR3 length equals 13 residues. Trimming cost V 0 bases and J 6 bases, with 9 bases left between them. Germline V gene data show CDR1 as SGHDT and CDR2 as YYEEEE. DNA of the CDR3: TGTGCCAGCAGCTTGGTCGCTCTGTCTGAAGCTTTCTTT. Protein: CASSLVALSEAFF.

In its sample, this clonotype was seen many times. The chain couples TRBV27 to TRBJ2-1; D possibly matches TRBD1 or TRBD2 (6 bases each). Germline V lookup: CDR1 MNHEY, CDR2 SMNVEV (reference sequence). V was trimmed by 0 bases and J by 15 bases, leaving 15 bases between them. The CDR3 has 13 amino acids. The CDR3 nucleotides read TGTGCCAGCAGTTTATCTGGGGGGCCGAAAGTGTTCTTC. It specifies CASSLSGGPKVFF.

V usage is TRBV28 and J usage is TRBJ1-2; D not certain. Germline V gene sequence: CDR1 MDHEN, CDR2 SYDVKM. V lost 3 bases to trimming and J lost 5 bases, with 13 bases between them. CDR3 length equals 14 residues. The CDR3: CASSLGLREYGYTF. The DNA for the CDR3 is TGTGCCAGCAGTTTGGGGTTGCGGGAATATGGCTACACCTTC.

A few counts support this clonotype. The chain carries TRBV20-1 and TRBJ2-7; no clear D. Looked up from germline, CDR1 is DFQATT and CDR2 is SNEGSKA (reference sequence). V was shortened by 3 bases and J by 3 bases, with 12 bases between the two germline ends. The CDR3 loop spans 13 amino acids. The DNA for the CDR3 is TGCAGTGCTAGTGGCCAGGTGTTCTACGAGCAGTACTTC. Amino acids: CSASGQVFYEQYF.

This clonotype was counted a single time. The chain uses TRBV10-2 and TRBJ2-3, with 9 bases aligning to TRBD2. CDR1 is WSHSY and CDR2 is SAAADI in the germline V gene. The CDR3 is made up of 13 amino acids. V shed 4 bases and J 10 bases; nucleotides not matched to a gene: 6. The CDR3 sequence: CASSAAGGRAQYF. The CDR3, as DNA: TGCGCCAGCAGTGCAGCGGGAGGTCGGGCGCAGTATTTT.

This clonotype was seen only a few times. This rearrangement joins TRBV19 to TRBJ2-1, with TRBD2 matching 7 bases. The CDR3 totals 15 residues. V lost 7 bases, J lost 5 bases, and 11 bases stayed unmatched. Germline V gene lookup returns CDR1 LNHDA and CDR2 SQIVND (reference sequence). The CDR3 DNA follows: TGTGCCAGTACCACTTGGGGGGGGGGGAACAATGAGCAGTTCTTC. This encodes CASTTWGGGNNEQFF. Drawing the rest from reference TRBV19 and TRBJ2-1, the complete variable domain is DGGITQSPKYLFRKEGQNVTLSCEQNLNHDAMYWYRQDPGQGLRLIYYSQIVNDFQKGDIAEGYSVSREKKESFPLTVTSAQKNPTAFYLCASTTWGGGNNEQFFGPGTRLTVL.

V gene TRBV7-8 combines with J gene TRBJ2-7; D may be TRBD1 (6 bases). The ends were cut back, 1 base at V and 2 bases at J, with 9 bases in the middle. CDR1 is SGHVS, CDR2 FQNEAQ, per germline. The CDR3 runs to 14 residues. The CDR3 DNA reads TGTGCCAGCAGCTTAGAACAGGGCCCCTACGAGCAGTACTTC. It is translated as CASSLEQGPYEQYF.

V is TRBV4-1 and J is TRBJ1-1, with D hard to call. The germline V gene encodes CDR1 MGHRA and CDR2 YSYEKL. With 3 bases removed from V and 4 bases from J, the gap between germline ends came to 9 bases. The CDR3 contains 13 residues. CDR3 region: CASSQVFVTEAFF. CDR3 coding DNA: TGCGCCAGCAGCCAGGTCTTTGTCACTGAAGCTTTCTTT.

This clonotype was detected many times. This chain links TRBV11-1 with TRBJ2-1; 7 positions match TRBD2. V lost 2 bases to trimming and J lost 8 bases; unmatched junction nucleotides: 15. The germline V gene encodes CDR1 SGHAT and CDR2 FQDESV (reference sequence). The CDR3 length is 17 residues. CDR3 in amino acids: CASSLWNRGGSADEQFF. In nucleotides, the CDR3 is TGTGCCAGCAGCTTATGGAATCGGGGCGGGAGTGCTGATGAGCAGTTCTTC.

This clonotype was detected only a few times. The rearrangement uses TRBV6-1 and TRBJ2-2; D perhaps matches TRBD1 (6 bases). Germline V gene lookup returns CDR1 MNHNS and CDR2 SASEGT. CDR3 size: 15 residues. V was clipped by 6 bases and J by 1 base, with 12 bases between them. In DNA, the CDR3 is TGTGCCAGCAGCCAGAACAGGGTGAACACCGGGGAGCTGTTTTTT. Protein sequence: CASSQNRVNTGELFF.

The V and J genes are TRBV27 and TRBJ2-3, with 8 bases fitting TRBD2. There are 14 residues in the CDR3. Trimming cost V 4 bases and J 7 bases; bases outside gene matches: 7. Germline assignment: CDR1 MNHEY and CDR2 SMNVEV (reference sequence). CDR3 sequence: CASSSSGGPYTQYF. For the CDR3, the DNA is TGTGCCAGCAGTTCCTCGGGAGGGCCTTATACGCAGTATTTT.

This clonotype was counted many times. The CDR3 here is CSVEEGGAYNEQFF. CDR3 nucleotides: TGCAGCGTTGAAGAGGGGGGGGCCTACAATGAGCAGTTCTTC. The V gene is TRBV29-1, the J gene TRBJ2-1, with 7 bases identical to TRBD2. The CDR3 covers 14 residues. J gave up 2 bases and V 0 bases, and 1 base lay outside the gene matches. Germline V gene lookup returns CDR1 SQVTM and CDR2 ANQGSEA.

Ten or more counts support this clonotype. The V and J genes are TRBV9 and TRBJ2-2; D is tentatively TRBD1 or TRBD2 (5 bases each). This CDR3 has 15 residues. The germline V gene encodes CDR1 SGDLS and CDR2 YYNGEE. The ends were cut back, 3 bases at V and 4 bases at J, with 13 bases in the middle. The CDR3 DNA sequence: TGTGCCAGCAGCGCCACTAGTAGGGGCACCGGGGAGCTGTTTTTT. Amino acid sequence: CASSATSRGTGELFF.

The table lists this clonotype with a few counts. This chain links TRBV4-1 with TRBJ2-2; 9 bases fit TRBD2. CDR3 length equals 19 residues. CDR1 is MGHRA and CDR2 is YSYEKL in the germline V gene. J gave up 1 base and V 1 base, and 10 bases lay outside the gene matches. The CDR3 protein is CASSQVPGLLAGNTGELFF. CDR3 in DNA: TGCGCCAGCAGCCAAGTCCCGGGACTACTAGCGGGGAACACCGGGGAGCTGTTTTTT.

In this sample, this clonotype turned up a few times. The chain employs TRBV12-3 or TRBV12-4 and TRBJ2-1; D is unresolved. The CDR3 contains 11 residues. V lost 3 bases, J lost 5 bases, and 2 bases lay in between. CDR3 loop: CASSFHNEQFF. CDR3 DNA sequence: TGTGCCAGCAGTTTTCACAATGAGCAGTTCTTC.

This clonotype was counted at least ten times. The chain recombines TRBV20-1 with TRBJ2-1; tentatively, D is TRBD2 (6 bases). The CDR3 covers 13 residues. The ends were cut back, 3 bases at V and 7 bases at J, with 13 bases in the middle. In germline, CDR1 is DFQATT, CDR2 SNEGSKA (reference sequence). The CDR3 coding sequence is TGCAGTGCTAGTGGCGGGGATAGGAATGAGCAGTTCTTC. Its protein product is CSASGGDRNEQFF.

This clonotype was found a few times. This chain joins TRBV28 and TRBJ2-1; D gene uncertain. Germline assignment: CDR1 MDHEN and CDR2 SYDVKM. CDR3 length: 14 amino acids. V was pared by 3 bases and J by 6 bases, with 12 bases between. The CDR3 here is CASSFSSLANEQFF. The CDR3 DNA is TGTGCCAGCAGTTTCTCTTCGTTGGCCAATGAGCAGTTCTTC.

This clonotype was seen a handful of times. The chain recombines TRBV20-1 with TRBJ2-7, with unresolved D. The V gene's germline CDR1 is DFQATT and CDR2 SNEGSKA (reference sequence). The CDR3 has 11 residues. Trimming shortened V by 4 bases and J by 4 bases, and 8 bases separated the two germline ends. The CDR3 region has the DNA TGCAGTGCTACCGAGCAGTACGAGCAGTACTTC. Protein: CSATEQYEQYF.

This clonotype was picked up a small number of times. The chain employs TRBV5-1 and TRBJ2-5, with D perhaps being TRBD1 or TRBD2 (6 bases each). V lost 0 bases and J 3 bases, leaving 15 bases between the germline ends. The germline CDR1 and CDR2 sequences are SGHRS and YFSETQ. CDR3 length equals 16 residues. CDR3 protein: CASSLVGAGNEETQYF. DNA of the CDR3: TGCGCCAGCAGCTTGGTGGGGGCGGGGAATGAAGAGACCCAGTACTTC.

CDR3 in amino acids: CASSLDGAATDTQYF. The CDR3 DNA reads as TGTGCCAGCAGTTTAGATGGGGCGGCCACAGATACGCAGTATTTT. V is TRBV12-3 or TRBV12-4 and J is TRBJ2-3; a possible D gene is TRBD1 (5 bases). The CDR3 has 15 residues. V dropped 1 base and J dropped 2 bases, with 10 bases sitting between them.